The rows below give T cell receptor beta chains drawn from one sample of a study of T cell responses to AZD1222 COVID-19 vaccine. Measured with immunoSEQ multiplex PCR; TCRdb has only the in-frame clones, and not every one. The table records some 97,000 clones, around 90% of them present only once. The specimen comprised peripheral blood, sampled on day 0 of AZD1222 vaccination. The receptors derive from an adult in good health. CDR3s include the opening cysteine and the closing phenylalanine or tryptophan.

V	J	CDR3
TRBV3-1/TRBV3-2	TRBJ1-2	CASSQERLYGYTF
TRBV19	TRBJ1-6	CASSIVASRNNSPLHF
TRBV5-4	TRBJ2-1	CASSQPGTGIHEQFF
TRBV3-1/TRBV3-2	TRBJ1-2	CASSPGALREGYTF
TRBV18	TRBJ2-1	CASSPPGGSYNEQFF
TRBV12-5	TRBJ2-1	CASGLVPGAWQFF
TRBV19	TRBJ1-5	CASSLGTAVHGNQPQHF
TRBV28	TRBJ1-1	CASSRGGATTEAFF
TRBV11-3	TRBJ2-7	CASSFTASYEQYF
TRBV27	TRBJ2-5	CASSSIAGGETQYF
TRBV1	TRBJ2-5	CTSSQKGQEPRETQYF
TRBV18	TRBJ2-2	CASSQRANTGELFF
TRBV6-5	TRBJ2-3	CASSLLGLLTDTQYF
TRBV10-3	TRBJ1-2	CAIRTGTSENYGYTF
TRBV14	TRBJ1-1	CASSRDRGMNTEAFF
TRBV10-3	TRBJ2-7	CAISESGTAFYEQYF
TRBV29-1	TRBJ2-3	CSVGMRSTDTQYF
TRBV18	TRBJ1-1	CASSQTVMNTEAFF
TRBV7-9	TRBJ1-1	CASSRQPWNTEAFF
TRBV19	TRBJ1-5	CASSIETWTANLDYSNQPQHF
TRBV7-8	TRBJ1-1	CASSAGQGAWTEAFF
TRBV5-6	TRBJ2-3	CASSSSGRPDTQYF
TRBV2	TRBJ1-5	CASSVSPPDQPQHF
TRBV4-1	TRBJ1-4	CASSLSGTGYEKLFF
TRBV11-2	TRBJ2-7	CASSASGTLMEQYF
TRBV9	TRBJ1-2	CASSVGTAWEDGYTF
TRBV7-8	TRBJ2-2	CASSRTSGAPTGELFF